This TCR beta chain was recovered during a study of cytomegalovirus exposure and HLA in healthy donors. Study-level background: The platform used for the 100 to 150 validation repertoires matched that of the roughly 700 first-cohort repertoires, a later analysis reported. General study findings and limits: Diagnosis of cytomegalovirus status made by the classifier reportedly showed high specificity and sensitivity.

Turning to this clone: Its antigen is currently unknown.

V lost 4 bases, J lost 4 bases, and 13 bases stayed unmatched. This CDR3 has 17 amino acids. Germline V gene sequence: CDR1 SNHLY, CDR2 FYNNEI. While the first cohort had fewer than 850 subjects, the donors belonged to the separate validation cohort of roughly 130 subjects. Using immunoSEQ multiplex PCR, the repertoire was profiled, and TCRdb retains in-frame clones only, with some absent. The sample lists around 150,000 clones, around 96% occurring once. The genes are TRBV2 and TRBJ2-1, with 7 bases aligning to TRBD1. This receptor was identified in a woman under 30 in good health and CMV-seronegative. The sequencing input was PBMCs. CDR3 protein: CASSVIQQGLFYNEQFF. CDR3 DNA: TGTGCCAGCAGTGTGATCCAACAGGGGCTCTTTTACAATGAGCAGTTCTTC.